This T cell receptor (beta chain) was sequenced for a study of blood T cell repertoires in COVID-19. CDR3 length equals 15 residues. CDR1 is SGHRS, CDR2 YFSETQ, per germline. The V and J ends lost 4 bases and 6 bases, in that order; junction bases with no gene match: 5. The protocol was immunoSEQ multiplex PCR, while the TCRdb copy is restricted to in-frame clones and leaves out a portion. This table holds around 250,000 clones, about 88% found once. The clonotype comes from a woman aged 70-85 years with active or convalescent COVID-19. Sequencing used peripheral blood. The chain recombines TRBV5-1 with TRBJ1-6, with TRBD1 identical over 9 bases. Here the CDR3 DNA reads TGCGCCAGCAGCCCGACAGGGGGGGTTAATTCACCCCTCCACTTT. It translates to CASSPTGGVNSPLHF.